The rows below give T cell receptor beta chains drawn from one sample of a study of blood T cell repertoires in COVID-19. Sequencing used immunoSEQ multiplex PCR; TCRdb keeps in-frame clones, though not all of them. The top ten hold around 1% of the sample, which has 240,000 or so clones, more than 80% seen once. The sample comprised PBMCs or T cells enriched from blood (not recorded which). Receptor source: a man over 45 who had been exposed to COVID-19. CDR3s leave out the opening cysteine and the closing phenylalanine or tryptophan.

cdr3_aa	cdr3_length	v_call	j_call
ASSSRTGNTGELF	13	TRBV7-2	TRBJ2-2
ASSLGGATATEGYT	14	TRBV7-3	TRBJ1-2
ASSLPSGRQSGANVLT	16	TRBV28	TRBJ2-6
ASSYGGRNYGYT	12	TRBV28	TRBJ1-2
ASSPRRGSQFGEKLF	15	TRBV18	TRBJ1-4
ASSEHGNTEAF	11	TRBV6-1	TRBJ1-1
ASSLSNTEAF	10	TRBV28	TRBJ1-1
ASSRELTSEKLF	12	TRBV5-4	TRBJ1-4
ASSSPLKGGGYT	12	TRBV19	TRBJ1-2
AISPSGDRVLGNTIY	15	TRBV10-3	TRBJ1-3
ASSHLYPNFGNQPQH	15	TRBV3-1/TRBV3-2	TRBJ1-5
ASSSQGRRYGYT	12	TRBV27	TRBJ1-2
ASSWAGTEYEQY	12	TRBV5-1	TRBJ2-7